A single T cell receptor beta chain is shown here with its context. Antigen specificity is unknown. Amplification used 60 Vbeta primers and 13 Jbeta primers. Produced via immunoSEQ multiplex PCR; TCRdb's table is partial and in-frame only. The sample has about 150,000 clones; 65% to 80% are singletons. The data were taken from a study of cytomegalovirus exposure and HLA in healthy donors. Study outcomes and limitations: Researchers reported from a later analysis that most CMV-associated TCR beta chains appeared HLA-restricted.

Per germline, CDR1 MGHRA and CDR2 YSYEKL. The CDR3 sequence is 17 residues long. V lost 1 base to trimming and J lost 2 bases, with 15 bases between them. The sequence was obtained from a man younger than 35 in good health and CMV-seronegative. The chain employs TRBV4-1 and TRBJ2-4, with D perhaps matching TRBD1 (6 bases). Source material: PBMCs. CDR3 sequence (DNA): TGCGCCAGCAGCCAAGGCCGCGCGACAGGAACCAAAAACATTCAGTACTTC. Protein sequence: CASSQGRATGTKNIQYF.